These 31 T cell receptor beta chains originate from one sample sequenced in a study of Tregs in tolerant kidney transplant recipients. Clones were sequenced by immunoSEQ multiplex PCR, and TCRdb holds only the in-frame ones, with some missing. This sample contains around 48,000 clones. The material was CD4+ T cells from blood, obtained before the transplant. The receptors were sampled from a human donor who received a combined kidney and bone marrow transplant.

On this clone: Read sequence stops 3 residues before the CDR3 end, and the germline J gene provides the missing end. The chain uses TRBV6-2 or TRBV6-3 and TRBJ1-2, with 7 bases that match TRBD1. Germline trimming cut 5 bases from V and 6 bases from J; bases unmatched to any gene: 3. CDR3 size: 12 residues. The V gene's germline CDR1 is MNHEY and CDR2 SVGEGT. The CDR3 DNA, read in part, is TGTGCCAGCAGTGGCGACAGGGATGGC. Translating it yields CASSGDRDG. The CDR3 in full is CASSGDRDGYTF.

On this clone: The read falls 3 residues short of the CDR3 end, and the missing part is taken from the germline J gene. The V gene is TRBV7-9, the J gene TRBJ2-5; the match to TRBD2 covers 7 bases. CDR3 length equals 14 residues. V shed 5 bases, J shed 6 bases, and the junction held 9 bases outside the gene matches. Germline assignment: CDR1 SEHNR and CDR2 FQNEAQ (reference sequence). Here the CDR3 reads CASSPLGGWKTQYF. The sequenced part of the CDR3 DNA is TGTGCCAGCAGCCCCCTGGGGGGGTGGAAGACC.

A note on this clone: From the germline J gene comes the end of the CDR3, since the read stops 3 residues before it. The chain is built from TRBV5-1 and TRBJ2-3, with 12 bases matching TRBD2. The germline gives CDR1 SGHRS, CDR2 YFSETQ. The CDR3 sequence is 17 residues long. Germline trimming cut 0 bases from V and 6 bases from J; bases unmatched to any gene: 8. The part of the CDR3 DNA that was read is TGCGCCAGCAGCTTGGGGACTAGCGGGAATGGTAGGGATACG. Encoded protein: CASSLGTSGNGRDT. The whole CDR3 protein reads CASSLGTSGNGRDTQYF.

Of note for this clone: Read data end 3 residues before the CDR3 end; the end is taken from the germline J gene. This chain joins TRBV28 and TRBJ2-5; no clear D gene. The CDR3 has 14 residues. V was shortened by 5 bases and J by 5 bases, with 15 bases between the two germline ends. Germline V gene data show CDR1 as MDHEN and CDR2 as SYDVKM. CDR3 in amino acids: CASSVPPSVETQYF. The covered CDR3 bases are TGTGCCAGCAGTGTACCCCCCTCAGTGGAGACC.

Concerning this clone: The sequence runs out 3 residues before the end of the CDR3; the remainder is reconstructed from the germline J gene. The rearrangement joins TRBV18 to TRBJ1-1; 7 nucleotides match TRBD1. CDR1 and CDR2 (germline): KGHSH, LQKENI. The CDR3 spans 15 residues. Unmatched junction bases numbered 3, after V lost 2 bases and J lost 0 bases. The sequenced part of the CDR3 DNA is TGTGCCAGCTCACCAGAACAGGGGATGAACACTGAA. Its translation is CASSPEQGMNTE. The complete CDR3 protein is CASSPEQGMNTEAFF.

Comments on this clone: Coverage ceases 3 residues before the CDR3 finishes, and the germline J gene fills in the end. The V and J genes are TRBV5-1 and TRBJ2-2, with 8 bases lining up with TRBD1. The CDR3 sequence is 15 residues long. V shed 4 bases, J shed 6 bases, and the junction held 8 bases outside the gene matches. Germline-derived CDR1 and CDR2 are SGHRS and YFSETQ. CDR3 DNA, as far as it was read: TGCGCCAGCAGCCTCCAGGGGGCCGACGCCGGGGAG. It encodes CASSLQGADAGE. The entire CDR3 reads CASSLQGADAGELFF. Supplemented by reference TRBV5-1 and TRBJ2-2, the full variable domain reads KAGVTQTPRYLIKTRGQQVTLSCSPISGHRSVSWYQQTPGQGLQFLFEYFSETQRNKGNFPGRFSGRQFSNSRSEMNVSTLELGDSALYLCASSLQGADAGELFFGEGSRLTVL.

About this clone itself: The missing CDR3 end, 3 residues past where the read stops, is filled in from the germline J gene. V and J are TRBV18 and TRBJ2-2; 12 nucleotides align to TRBD1. The CDR3 is 17 amino acids. CDR1 and CDR2 from the germline V gene are KGHSH and LQKENI. V lost 3 bases, J lost 5 bases, and 7 bases stayed unmatched. CDR3 DNA, as far as it was read: TGTGCCAGCTCACCGATGGGACAGGGGGCGCAAACCGGGGAG. Its translation: CASSPMGQGAQTGE. The whole CDR3 reads CASSPMGQGAQTGELFF.

With respect to this clone: The sequenced fragment ends 3 residues before the CDR3 boundary, so the rest is inferred from the germline J gene. The chain uses TRBV19 and TRBJ1-5, with D tentatively TRBD1 (5 bases). The length of the CDR3 is 17 residues. V was shortened by 2 bases and J by 3 bases, with 17 bases between the two germline ends. Germline V CDR1 and CDR2: LNHDA, SQIVND (reference sequence). CDR3 bases read: TGTGCCAGTAGTATAATTCTGGGGGGGGTGAACAATCAGCCC. This sequence encodes CASSIILGGVNNQP. The entire CDR3 sequence reads CASSIILGGVNNQPQHF.

A remark on this clone: The read terminates 3 residues before the CDR3 end, so the remaining end is supplied by the germline J gene. This chain links TRBV11-2 with TRBJ1-5, with 7 bases that match TRBD1. CDR1 is SGHAT and CDR2 is FQNNGV in the germline V gene. The CDR3 extends over 14 amino acids. V lost 6 bases to trimming and J lost 1 base; unmatched junction nucleotides: 3. This CDR3 reads CASSQTGSNQPQHF. Partial CDR3 DNA: TGTGCCAGCAGTCAGACAGGGAGCAATCAGCCC.

A word on this clone: The DNA ends 3 residues before the CDR3 does, and the rest of the CDR3 is filled in from the germline J gene. The chain combines TRBV2 with TRBJ2-5, with 9 bases that match TRBD1. Germline CDR1 SNHLY, CDR2 FYNNEI. This CDR3 is 15 amino acids long. Unmatched junction bases numbered 7, after V lost 5 bases and J lost 3 bases. CDR3 residues: CASSTLGQGEETQYF. The covered CDR3 bases are TGTGCCAGCAGTACCCTGGGACAGGGTGAAGAGACC.

Notes on this clone: The read is 3 residues too short to cover the CDR3 end, so that end is filled in from the germline J gene. The V gene is TRBV2, the J gene TRBJ2-3; D remains ambiguous. The CDR3 runs 12 residues. The V gene's germline CDR1 is SNHLY and CDR2 FYNNEI. Deletions cut 6 bases from V and 2 bases from J, with 6 bases between. Partial CDR3 DNA: TGTGCCAGCAGAGGGTACACAGATACG. This encodes CASRGYTDT. The CDR3 in full is CASRGYTDTQYF.

Concerning this clone: The CDR3 end is not reached by the read, which stops 3 residues before it; the germline J gene fills it in. The rearrangement links TRBV6-1 to TRBJ2-7; 9 bases agree with TRBD2. With V trimmed by 0 bases and J by 2 bases, 5 bases remained unmatched. The germline V gene has CDR1 MNHNS and CDR2 SASEGT. This CDR3 has 16 amino acids. The CDR3 DNA, read in part, is TGTGCCAGCAGTGAAGCTTGGACTAGCGAGCCCTACGAG. It encodes CASSEAWTSEPYE. The full CDR3 sequence reads CASSEAWTSEPYEQYF.

CDR3 bases read: TGTGCCAGCAGCTTAGTCTTGGGGGGGACCTCCGAG. Translated, it gives CASSLVLGGTSE. The entire CDR3 sequence reads CASSLVLGGTSEQYF. V and J are TRBV5-6 and TRBJ2-7, with 7 bases identical to TRBD2. The read terminates 3 residues before the CDR3 end, so the remaining end is supplied by the germline J gene. CDR3 length: 15 amino acids. V was pared by 2 bases and J by 6 bases, with 11 bases of the junction left unmatched. Germline CDR1 SGHDT, CDR2 YYEEEE.

A remark on this clone: Read data end 3 residues before the CDR3 end; the end is taken from the germline J gene. This chain uses TRBV7-9 with TRBJ2-7; TRBD2 matches at 9 bases. The length of the CDR3 is 15 residues. Germline V gene lookup returns CDR1 SEHNR and CDR2 FQNEAQ (reference sequence). Trimming took 5 bases from V and 0 from J; bases not matched to a gene: 5. The DNA read from the CDR3 is TGTGCCAGCAGCCTTAGCGGGAGCCGCTCCTACGAG. As protein: CASSLSGSRSYE. The whole CDR3 reads CASSLSGSRSYEQYF.

The CDR3 spells CASSQRGLWLGEQFF. The covered CDR3 bases are TGTGCCAGCAGCCAAAGGGGACTATGGTTGGGTGAG. This chain joins TRBV7-9 and TRBJ2-1, with 7 bases matching TRBD2. The read terminates 3 residues ahead of where the CDR3 ends, so the germline J gene completes it. The CDR3 is made up of 15 amino acids. V was pared by 5 bases and J by 9 bases, with 13 bases of the junction left unmatched. The germline V gene encodes CDR1 SEHNR and CDR2 FQNEAQ (reference sequence).

Turning to this clone: The missing CDR3 end, 3 residues past where the read stops, is filled in from the germline J gene. The rearrangement uses TRBV5-1 and TRBJ1-1; D call uncertain. Trimming took off 0 bases at V and 1 base at J, with 10 bases between the two ends. This CDR3 contains 15 residues. CDR1 and CDR2 from the germline V gene are SGHRS and YFSETQ. The sequenced CDR3 bases are TGCGCCAGCAGCTTGGGAACAGTAGAGAACACTGAA. It codes for CASSLGTVENTE. The whole CDR3 is CASSLGTVENTEAFF.

On this clone: The DNA ends 3 residues before the CDR3 does, and the rest of the CDR3 is filled in from the germline J gene. This chain links TRBV20-1 with TRBJ2-6, with TRBD2 identical over 8 bases. CDR3 length equals 17 residues. Germline V gives CDR1 DFQATT, CDR2 SNEGSKA (reference sequence). The junction had 10 bases not matched to a gene; V was cut back by 6 bases and J by 0 bases. Here the CDR3 reads CSAEYSGRASGANVLTF. The sequenced CDR3 bases are TGCAGTGCCGAATACAGCGGGAGAGCCTCTGGGGCCAACGTC.

Remarks on this clone: Coverage ceases 3 residues before the CDR3 finishes, and the germline J gene fills in the end. This chain links TRBV5-1 with TRBJ2-5; 8 positions match TRBD1. CDR3 size: 16 residues. The V and J ends lost 6 bases and 4 bases, in that order; junction bases with no gene match: 14. CDR1 is SGHRS and CDR2 is YFSETQ in the germline V gene. CDR3: CASTLGHGQGGETQYF. The part of the CDR3 DNA that was read is TGCGCCAGCACCCTGGGGCATGGACAGGGTGGAGAGACC.

On this clone itself: The read ends 3 residues shy of where the CDR3 ends; the end is completed using the germline J gene. This chain links TRBV5-4 with TRBJ2-1, with D unresolved. There are 15 residues in the CDR3. Germline values: CDR1 SGHNT, CDR2 YYREEE (reference sequence). V was cut by 4 bases and J by 0 bases, with 11 bases left in between. The covered CDR3 bases are TGTGCCAGCAGCCGCACGGTTAGCTCCTACAATGAG. Residues: CASSRTVSSYNE. The whole CDR3 reads CASSRTVSSYNEQFF.

Note on this clone: The read comes to an end 3 residues before the CDR3 does, leaving the germline J gene to fill in the end. The rearrangement joins TRBV7-9 to TRBJ2-7; 10 bases align to TRBD1. The V segment lost 4 bases and the J segment 5 bases; nucleotides outside the gene matches: 8. The CDR3 is 15 residues long. The germline V gene has CDR1 SEHNR and CDR2 FQNEAQ (reference sequence). The covered CDR3 bases are TGTGCCAGCAGCTGGACCGGGACAGGGGCCCACGAG. Its protein is CASSWTGTGAHE. The CDR3 reads in full as CASSWTGTGAHEQYF.

Notes on this clone: The sequenced fragment ends 3 residues before the CDR3 boundary, so the rest is inferred from the germline J gene. The chain is built from TRBV5-1 and TRBJ2-5, with TRBD2 matching over 7 bases. Germline V lookup: CDR1 SGHRS, CDR2 YFSETQ. J was trimmed by 7 bases and V by 0 bases; bases with no gene match: 6. CDR3 length: 14 amino acids. Incomplete CDR3 DNA: TGCGCCAGCAGCTTGGACGGGGGGTCGGGGACC. Protein: CASSLDGGSGT. The CDR3 reads in full as CASSLDGGSGTQYF. Full variable domain (outside the CDR3, taken from reference TRBV5-1 and TRBJ2-5): KAGVTQTPRYLIKTRGQQVTLSCSPISGHRSVSWYQQTPGQGLQFLFEYFSETQRNKGNFPGRFSGRQFSNSRSEMNVSTLELGDSALYLCASSLDGGSGTQYFGPGTRLLVL.

The CDR3 is CASRGGTTTYEQYF. CDR3 bases read: TGTGCCAGCAGAGGTGGGACAACGACCTACGAG. This sequence joins TRBV6-2 or TRBV6-3 and TRBJ2-7; D is possibly TRBD1 (6 bases). The read terminates 3 residues before the CDR3 end, so the remaining end is supplied by the germline J gene. Trimming shortened V by 6 bases and J by 2 bases, and 14 bases separated the two germline ends. The CDR3 is 14 amino acids. Germline-derived CDR1 and CDR2 are MNHEY and SVGEGT.

As regards this clone: The read terminates 3 residues before the CDR3 end, so the remaining end is supplied by the germline J gene. The chain uses TRBV30 and TRBJ1-1, with D hard to call. The CDR3 has 13 amino acids. Germline CDR1 GTSNPN, CDR2 SVGIG (reference sequence). V was pared by 1 base and J by 0 bases, with 6 bases between. CDR3 sequence: CAWSGHLNTEAFF. The sequenced CDR3 bases are TGTGCCTGGAGTGGACACTTGAACACTGAA.

In the case of this clone: The observed sequence ends 3 residues before the CDR3 terminus, with the missing tail filled in from the germline J gene. The chain links TRBV5-5 to TRBJ1-6, with TRBD1 identical over 9 bases. The CDR3 consists of 15 residues. J gave up 9 bases and V 0 bases, and 4 bases lay outside the gene matches. The V gene's germline CDR1 is SGHKS and CDR2 YYEKEE (reference sequence). CDR3: CASSLGDRVLSPLHF. CDR3 DNA, as far as it was read: TGTGCCAGCAGCTTGGGGGACAGGGTCCTTTCACCC.

Concerning this clone itself: The read terminates 3 residues ahead of where the CDR3 ends, so the germline J gene completes it. The gene calls are TRBV7-2 and TRBJ2-7; D is perhaps TRBD2 (6 bases). Germline CDR1 reads SGHTA; CDR2 reads FQGNSA. Trimming removed 7 bases from V and 0 bases from J, with 13 bases in between. CDR3 size: 14 residues. CDR3 sequence reads: CASTPSGYSYEQYF. The sequenced part of the CDR3 DNA is TGTGCCAGCACTCCGAGCGGGTACTCCTACGAG.

As regards this clone: The read stops 3 residues short of the end of the CDR3; the missing end is completed from the germline J gene. The chain recombines TRBV2 with TRBJ2-7, with 7 bases fitting TRBD2. Germline V gene sequence: CDR1 SNHLY, CDR2 FYNNEI. J lost 5 bases, V lost 6 bases, and 4 bases had no gene match. The CDR3 spans 12 residues. Here the CDR3 reads CASRGGGNEQYF. The sequenced part of the CDR3 DNA is TGTGCCAGCAGGGGGGGAGGGAACGAG.

About this clone itself: The read terminates 3 residues before the CDR3 end, so the remaining end is supplied by the germline J gene. V usage is TRBV30 and J usage is TRBJ2-3, with D perhaps TRBD2 (6 bases). Germline loops: CDR1 GTSNPN, CDR2 SVGIG (reference sequence). The CDR3 runs 15 residues. Trimming left V 3 bases short and J 1 base short, with 14 bases between. CDR3 DNA, as far as it was read: TGTGCCTGGAGAAAGCCGGGACTGGGCACAGATACG. It yields the protein CAWRKPGLGTDT. In full, the CDR3 reads CAWRKPGLGTDTQYF.

As regards this clone: The CDR3 end lies 3 residues beyond the end of the read and is filled in from the germline J gene. This chain uses TRBV30 with TRBJ1-1; maybe TRBD1 (5 bases). Deletions cut 6 bases from V and 4 bases from J, with 9 bases between. The CDR3 is made up of 11 amino acids. Germline V lookup: CDR1 GTSNPN, CDR2 SVGIG (reference sequence). CDR3 bases read: TGTGCCTGCCGGGGGGGCACTGAA. Its protein product is CACRGGTE. Given in full, the CDR3 is CACRGGTEAFF.

To note about this clone: The sequence runs out 3 residues before the end of the CDR3; the remainder is reconstructed from the germline J gene. The chain joins TRBV29-1 to TRBJ2-1, with D hard to call. This CDR3 spans 18 amino acids. Germline V gives CDR1 SQVTM, CDR2 ANQGSEA. V was pared by 8 bases and J by 3 bases, with 29 bases between. Incomplete CDR3 DNA: TGCAGCCCCCCTCGTCCAGCGCTCGTCCCCCGGAACTACAATGAG. Translated: CSPPRPALVPRNYNE. In full, the CDR3 reads CSPPRPALVPRNYNEQFF.

As concerns this clone: The read finishes 3 residues shy of the CDR3 end, and the germline J gene is used to complete it. V is TRBV6-2 or TRBV6-3 and J is TRBJ1-1; 7 bases match TRBD1. Germline V gene sequence: CDR1 MNHEY, CDR2 SVGEGT. After removal of 0 bases from V and 4 bases from J, the junction contained 5 bases not matched to a gene. The CDR3 loop spans 15 amino acids. The CDR3: CASSYSLRGTTEAFF. Incomplete CDR3 DNA: TGTGCCAGCAGTTACTCCCTCAGGGGGACCACTGAA.

On this clone itself: The read falls 3 residues short of the CDR3 end, and the missing part is taken from the germline J gene. V usage is TRBV7-2 and J usage is TRBJ2-5, with 7 bases matching TRBD1. The germline gives CDR1 SGHTA, CDR2 FQGNSA. The CDR3 covers 14 residues. V lost 3 bases, J lost 4 bases, and 5 bases stayed unmatched. The chain's CDR3 is CASSFGDRVETQYF. The covered CDR3 bases are TGTGCCAGCAGCTTCGGTGACAGGGTAGAGACC.